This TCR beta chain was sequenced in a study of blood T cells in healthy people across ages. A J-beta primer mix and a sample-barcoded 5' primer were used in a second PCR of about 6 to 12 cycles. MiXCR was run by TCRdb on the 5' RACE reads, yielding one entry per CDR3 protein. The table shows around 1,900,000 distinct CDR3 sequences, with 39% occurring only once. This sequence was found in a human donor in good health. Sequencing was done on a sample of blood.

CDR3 loop: CASSQGEGTNTEAFF. The CDR3 DNA follows: TGTGCCAGCAGCCAAGGAGAGGGGACGAACACTGAAGCTTTCTTT. The V call is TRBV3-1, the J call TRBJ1-1, with D possibly being TRBD1 (5 bases). V was cut by 1 base and J by 1 base, with 10 bases left in between. Germline CDR1 and CDR2: LGHDT and YNNKEL (reference sequence). This CDR3 spans 15 amino acids. Together with reference TRBV3-1 and TRBJ1-1, the CDR3 gives the full variable domain: DTAVSQTPKYLVTQMGNDKSIKCEQNLGHDTMYWYKQDSKKFLKIMFSYNNKELIINETVPNRFSPKSPDKAHLNLHINSLELGDSAVYFCASSQGEGTNTEAFFGQGTRLTVV.